The 16 T cell receptor beta chains in this list originate from one sample, sequenced in a study of metastatic and nonmetastatic thyroid tumors. Nobody among the patients had been given any treatment before thyroid surgery. Via MiXCR, TCRdb re-called the PCR reads. The table shows some 15,000 clones, with roughly 4% occurring only once. The sample taken for sequencing was tumor tissue. These receptors all come from a female donor with papillary thyroid cancer or a benign thyroid nodule (not recorded which). Some clones in this sample may be carry-over from other donors' samples.

This clone was picked up a small number of times. V is TRBV29-1 and J is TRBJ2-2, with D unclear. Germline-derived CDR1 and CDR2 are SQVTM and ANQGSEA. The CDR3 loop spans 18 amino acids. V dropped 0 bases and J dropped 1 base, with 18 bases sitting between them. In DNA form, the CDR3 reads TGCAGCGTTGAAGACCCCTTTTCAGTAAATTTGAACACCGGGGAGCTGTTTTTT. As protein: CSVEDPFSVNLNTGELFF.

Only a few counts were recorded for this clone. The CDR3 spells CATQGTSTDTQYF. The CDR3 DNA reads TGTGCCACCCAGGGGACTAGCACAGATACGCAGTATTTT. The genes are TRBV6-1 and TRBJ2-3, with D perhaps TRBD1 or TRBD2 (6 bases each). CDR1 and CDR2 (germline): MNHNS, SASEGT. V was clipped by 10 bases and J by 0 bases, with 11 bases between them. The CDR3 extends over 13 amino acids.

The table lists this clone with a few counts. The chain has TRBV6-1 and TRBJ1-6; TRBD1 might be the D (6 bases). The CDR3 extends over 17 amino acids. Germline-derived CDR1 and CDR2 are MNHNS and SASEGT. V gave up 2 bases and J gave up 4 bases, with 15 bases separating them. CDR3 in amino acids: CASSESLAGVYNSPLHF. In DNA form, the CDR3 reads TGTGCCAGCAGTGAAAGTTTGGCAGGGGTGTATAATTCACCCCTCCACTTT.

Remarks on this clone: Germline and junction disagree at one end, which may indicate a read error. The chain uses TRBV7-2 and TRBJ2-7; TRBD1 agrees at 7 bases. Germline V gene lookup returns CDR1 SGHTA and CDR2 FQGNSA. CDR3 size: 15 residues. CDR3 amino acids: CASSLAGDSFYDQYF. Here the CDR3 DNA reads TGTGCCAGCAGCTTAGCGGGGGACAGCTTCTACGATCAGTACTTC.

The chain links TRBV27 to TRBJ2-1; D is perhaps TRBD2 (5 bases). The V and J ends lost 4 bases and 4 bases respectively, with 8 bases between them. Germline V gives CDR1 MNHEY, CDR2 SMNVEV (reference sequence). This CDR3 has 13 residues. In DNA, the CDR3 is TGTGCCAGCAGTTATGAGGGATACAATGAGCAGTTCTTC. This encodes CASSYEGYNEQFF.

This clone was picked up a small number of times. The DNA of the CDR3 is TGTGCCAGCAGCCGTGACAGGGGATCCTACAATGAGCAGTTCTTC. Amino acids: CASSRDRGSYNEQFF. The gene calls are TRBV27 and TRBJ2-1; 8 nucleotides align to TRBD1. Germline V gene sequence: CDR1 MNHEY, CDR2 SMNVEV (reference sequence). V trimming: 6 bases; J trimming: 1 base; junction bases outside the gene matches: 5. This CDR3 contains 15 residues.

This clone was counted many times. This chain joins TRBV27 and TRBJ1-3; 7 bases agree with TRBD1. With V trimmed by 5 bases and J by 4 bases, 2 bases remained unmatched. The germline V gene encodes CDR1 MNHEY and CDR2 SMNVEV (reference sequence). The CDR3 length is 13 residues. The CDR3 nucleotides are TGTGCCAGCAGTCGACAGGGAGGAAACACCATATATTTT. Its protein is CASSRQGGNTIYF.

This sequence joins TRBV24-1 and TRBJ2-2, with a tentative D call TRBD1 (6 bases). The CDR3 length is 15 residues. The ends were cut back, 3 bases at V and 1 base at J, with 8 bases in the middle. Germline CDR1 and CDR2: KGHDR and SFDVKD. CDR3 residues: CATSDRQENTGELFF. As DNA, the CDR3 is TGTGCCACCAGTGATCGACAGGAGAACACCGGGGAGCTGTTTTTT.

This clone has a handful of counts. J is TRBJ2-7 and V is TRBV11-2; 10 positions agree with TRBD1. CDR3 size: 16 residues. Trimming removed 0 bases from V and 2 bases from J; junction bases left unmatched: 4. Per germline, CDR1 SGHAT and CDR2 FQNNGV. The CDR3 bases are TGTGCCAGCAGCTTAGAAGGACAGGGGGGGGCCTACGAGCAGTACTTC. Translating gives CASSLEGQGGAYEQYF.

Notes on this clone: At one end, the junction sequence differs from germline, possibly due to a read error. The chain recombines TRBV20-1 with TRBJ2-1; 15 bases are a match to TRBD2. This CDR3 has 16 residues. Per the germline V gene, CDR1 is DFQATT and CDR2 is SNEGSKA (reference sequence). This CDR3 is CNPGLAGGQFYNEPFF. Written as DNA, the CDR3 is TGCAACCCGGGACTAGCGGGAGGCCAATTCTACAATGAGCCGTTCTTC.

About this clone itself: The same CDR3 can be traced to other DNA sequences in this sample. The chain links TRBV6-4 to TRBJ2-3; no clear D gene. V lost 2 bases to trimming and J lost 0 bases, with 3 bases between them. There are 13 residues in the CDR3. The germline V gene encodes CDR1 MRHNA and CDR2 SNTAGT. The CDR3: CASSDGSTDTQYF. In DNA form, the CDR3 reads TGTGCCAGCAGTGACGGTAGCACAGATACGCAGTATTTT.

This clone was seen only a few times. A read error is possible here, since a much larger clone lies one base away. The V gene is TRBV6-1, the J gene TRBJ2-7, with TRBD2 identical over 9 bases. V gave up 5 bases and J gave up 5 bases; unmatched junction bases: 10. CDR3 length: 15 residues. Germline CDR1 reads MNHNS; CDR2 reads SASEGT. In DNA form, the CDR3 reads TGTGCCAGCAGTCCTAAGGCGGGAGGGCCCAACGAGCAGTACTTC. It encodes CASSPKAGGPNEQYF.

The rearrangement joins TRBV28 to TRBJ1-1; TRBD1 might be the D (5 bases). CDR1 is MDHEN, CDR2 SYDVKM, per germline. The CDR3 sequence is 15 residues long. V shed 5 bases and J shed 5 bases, with 18 bases lying between them. The CDR3 is CASSNSYERGTEAFF. Here the CDR3 DNA reads TGTGCCAGCAGTAACTCCTACGAGAGGGGAACTGAAGCTTTCTTT.

A few counts support this clone. This chain links TRBV28 with TRBJ2-1, with D possibly called TRBD1 or TRBD2 (6 bases each). The CDR3 covers 16 residues. Trimming cost V 2 bases and J 2 bases, with 13 bases left between them. Germline-derived CDR1 and CDR2 are MDHEN and SYDVKM. Here the CDR3 DNA reads TGTGCCAGCAGTTTAGGGGGGCGGAGTACCTACAATGAGCAGTTCTTC. Its translation is CASSLGGRSTYNEQFF.

The sample holds a few counts of this clone. This chain links TRBV6-1 with TRBJ1-2, with TRBD1 matching over 10 bases. Per germline, CDR1 MNHNS and CDR2 SASEGT. The CDR3 is 12 amino acids. V gave up 6 bases and J gave up 12 bases; unmatched junction bases: 7. Here the CDR3 DNA reads TGTGCCAGCAGGCTAAGACAGGGGGCAAACACCTTC. As protein: CASRLRQGANTF.

The table lists this clone with a few counts. Written as DNA, the CDR3 is TGCAGTGCTCGCAGATATGAGGGGGTGAGCCGGAAAGCTTTCTTT. As protein: CSARRYEGVSRKAFF. The chain links TRBV20-1 to TRBJ1-1, with TRBD1 as a possible D gene (6 bases). CDR1 is DFQATT and CDR2 is SNEGSKA in the germline V gene (reference sequence). This CDR3 comprises 15 residues. The V and J ends lost 5 bases and 9 bases respectively, with 25 bases between them.